The following is a T cell receptor (beta chain) sequence with its context. No antigen is known for it. This specimen comes from a study of human T cells and chemical hapten exposure. At the level of the study: Across its roughly 24 weeks, the study gave patients weekly diphenylcyclopropenone doses to the scalp. Study conclusions and caveats: Clustering by CDR3 similarity yielded significantly more large clusters from expanded TCRs than controls.

As processed by the authors: Sample TCR counts, which ranged from about 20,000 to 750,000, had a median of approximately 100,000. TCRdb processed the RACE reads anew with MiXCR; each CDR3 protein has one entry. It is TCRdb's table, rather than the study itself, that gives the V and J calls and clone size. The table lists approximately 260,000 distinct CDR3 sequences, roughly 8.9% of them singletons. Sample time point: pre-sensitization, week 0. Documented treatment: therapeutic diphenylcyclopropenone sensitization with weekly scalp DPC. The study drew its donors from alopecia patients who were 18 to 70 years old and suitable for DPC. Sequenced material: whole blood, taken in connection with sensitization to the hapten diphenylcyclopropenone (DPC). The sequence derives from a woman aged 40 to 55 with alopecia areata. Some clones in this sample may be carry-over from other donors' samples.

CDR3 DNA sequence: TGTGCCACCAGTCCCCGGAGACTTCTATCCGGGGAGCTGTTTTTT. Translation: CATSPRRLLSGELFF. J is TRBJ2-2 and V is TRBV24-1; D call uncertain. V was pared by 6 bases and J by 6 bases, with 16 bases between. Germline values: CDR1 KGHDR, CDR2 SFDVKD. This CDR3 has 15 residues.